This T cell receptor (beta chain) was identified in a study of Tregs in tolerant kidney transplant recipients. Study findings and constraints: Donor-specific Treg expansion exceeded global Treg expansion in tolerant patients, suggesting antigen drive. Tregs expanded with activated donor B cells seemed most donor-specific. No direct test of biological reproducibility was done here.

Only in-frame clones appear in the TCRdb table, and some are missing; sequencing was by immunoSEQ multiplex PCR. The sample contains some 56,000 clones, about 90% of which appear only once. Mixed chimerism was transient after nonmyeloablative marrow transplants from related graft donors. CD4+CD25+CD127- Tregs, CD4+CD25- non-Tregs, CD4 and CD8 cells were sorted. V was pared by 4 bases and J by 7 bases, with 11 bases of the junction left unmatched. The germline V gene encodes CDR1 LNHNV and CDR2 YYDKDF (reference sequence). This CDR3 is 15 amino acids long. With regard to this clone: The antigen remains unidentified.

Sequenced here: CD8+ T cells from blood (PBMCs), sampled 24 months after the transplant. The rearrangement links TRBV15 to TRBJ2-3; the match to TRBD2 covers 7 bases. The clonotype comes from a human patient who received a combined kidney and bone marrow transplant. A subset of T cells may come from the graft donor. The DNA of the CDR3 is TGTGCCACCAGCACCAGAAGCGGGACCGACCATACGCAGTATTTT. This encodes CATSTRSGTDHTQYF.